This TCR beta chain was captured by sequencing in a study of vaccination and CD4 T cells after COVID-19. The junction had 16 bases not matched to a gene; V was cut back by 1 base and J by 4 bases. This CDR3 comprises 19 residues. The germline gives CDR1 KGHDR, CDR2 SFDVKD. TCRdb re-called the PCR reads with MiXCR, one entry per CDR3 protein. Of tens of thousands of distinct CDR3 sequences in the sample, around 49% were seen once. This specimen was CD4+ T cells from blood, taken before SARS-CoV-2 vaccination. J is TRBJ2-5 and V is TRBV24-1; TRBD2 matches at 8 bases. The sequence derives from a human donor who had recovered from COVID-19. The CDR3 loop reads CATSDFPREYGRARETQYF. The DNA for the CDR3 is TGTGCCACCAGTGATTTTCCCCGAGAGTACGGGAGGGCCCGAGAGACCCAGTACTTC.